This T cell receptor beta chain is drawn from a study of shared clonotypes between healthy human individuals. General observations from the study: Some naive CD4 clonotypes, 4% to 6%, turned up in common across several donors.

V lost 3 bases and J 7 bases, leaving 16 bases between the germline ends. The CDR3 is 14 amino acids. The germline V gene encodes CDR1 MGHRA and CDR2 YSYEKL. With regard to this clone: Its specificity is unknown.

An assay was performed, and its level was deep. The data were produced by immunoSEQ multiplex PCR, yet TCRdb's version contains in-frame clones alone and is incomplete. The data hold 2 million to 3 million clones, with roughly 93% observed a single time. Donors were Caucasian adults residing in Nashville, Tennessee, USA. The receptor's source is a young man in good health. Some clones in this sample may be carry-over from other donors' samples. Sequenced material: naive CD4+ T cells from PBMCs. Subset in this sample: CD45RA+ positively selected. The V gene is TRBV4-1, the J gene TRBJ2-7; D might be TRBD1 (6 bases). The CDR3 spells CASSQPDSLGEQYF. The CDR3 DNA sequence: TGCGCCAGCAGCCAGCCGGACAGTCTAGGAGAGCAGTACTTC.